What follows are 26 T cell receptor beta chains derived from one specimen sequenced in a study of shared clonotypes between healthy human individuals. Measured with immunoSEQ multiplex PCR; TCRdb has only the in-frame clones, and not every one. This table has about 960,000 clones, approximately 80% appearing once. Material for sequencing was memory CD4+ T cells sorted from blood. Subset in this sample: CD45RA-negative fraction. Receptors originate from a young man in good health.

The gene calls are TRBV21-1 and TRBJ2-7; the table's D gene call, TRBD2, was not cross checked with the DNA. TRBV21-1 is a known pseudogene. The CDR3 loop spans 13 amino acids. For the CDR3, the DNA is TGTGCCAGCAGCAAAGGTCGTATTAACGAGCAGTACTTC. Encoded protein: CASSKGRINEQYF.

The V call is TRBV5-6, the J call TRBJ1-4; D not resolved. Germline V gene sequence: CDR1 SGHDT, CDR2 YYEEEE. CDR3 length: 15 amino acids. The germline V and J ends were trimmed by 2 bases and 0 bases, with 8 bases remaining between them. CDR3 protein: CASSFLSATNEKLFF. DNA of the CDR3: TGTGCCAGCAGCTTTCTTTCTGCAACTAATGAAAAACTGTTTTTT.

This clone occurred a few times. The genes are TRBV5-1 and TRBJ2-2; 11 bases fit TRBD1. With 7 bases clipped from V and 5 bases from J, the junction kept 7 bases outside the gene matches. The CDR3 contains 15 residues. CDR1 and CDR2 (germline): SGHRS, YFSETQ. The CDR3 protein is CASGPGDRGTGELFF. The DNA of the CDR3 is TGCGCCAGCGGCCCCGGGGACAGGGGGACCGGGGAGCTGTTTTTT.

The sample holds a few counts of this clone. The chain carries TRBV28 and TRBJ2-7; D is undetermined. Deletions cut 2 bases from V and 5 bases from J, with 13 bases between. CDR3 length: 14 amino acids. The V gene's germline CDR1 is MDHEN and CDR2 SYDVKM. The CDR3 DNA follows: TGTGCCAGCAGTTTAAGTATAGGTGCCAACGAGCAGTACTTC. It specifies CASSLSIGANEQYF.

V is TRBV6-5 and J is TRBJ1-1; D is perhaps TRBD1 (6 bases). Trimming took off 5 bases at V and 6 bases at J, with 13 bases between the two ends. Germline CDR1 reads MNHEY; CDR2 reads SVGAGI. The CDR3 length is 13 residues. CDR3 sequence: CASSLGGAAEAFF. Written as DNA, the CDR3 is TGTGCCAGCAGTCTAGGGGGGGCAGCTGAAGCTTTCTTT.

This chain joins TRBV6-6 and TRBJ1-5; unclear D gene. The CDR3 loop spans 16 amino acids. Trimming left V 0 bases short and J 9 bases short, with 18 bases between. Germline values: CDR1 MNHNY, CDR2 SVGAGI (reference sequence). In DNA form, the CDR3 reads TGTGCCAGCAGTTACTCCTTCGACACCAAGAGGCGGCCCCAGCATTTT. Amino acid sequence: CASSYSFDTKRRPQHF.

A single count supports this clone. This chain links TRBV18 with TRBJ2-5; TRBD1 aligns across 8 bases. Germline CDR1 KGHSH, CDR2 LQKENI. The CDR3 consists of 17 residues. V trimming: 0 bases; J trimming: 4 bases; junction bases outside the gene matches: 10. The CDR3 coding sequence is TGTGCCAGCTCACCACCGTTTGGGCAGGGGGCTACAGAGACCCAGTACTTC. Translation gives CASSPPFGQGATETQYF.

A word on this clone: A far larger clone is one nucleotide away, so this likely arose from a read error. This CDR3 is also generated by other DNA sequences in the sample. The V gene is TRBV5-1, the J gene TRBJ1-3; no clear D gene. Trimming removed 1 base from V and 0 bases from J, with 5 bases in between. CDR1 is SGHRS, CDR2 YFSETQ, per germline. The CDR3 runs to 14 residues. The CDR3 spells CASSLYTSGNTIYF. The CDR3 bases are TGCGCCAGCAGCTTGTACACCTCTGGAAACACCATATATTTT.

This chain joins TRBV4-1 and TRBJ2-5; D gene uncertain. Trimming shortened V by 2 bases and J by 2 bases, and 9 bases separated the two germline ends. Germline CDR1 is MGHRA and CDR2 is YSYEKL. The CDR3 extends over 14 amino acids. CDR3 sequence (DNA): TGCGCCAGCAGCCAAATAGTCCTTCAAGAGACCCAGTACTTC. Translation gives CASSQIVLQETQYF.

V gene TRBV27 combines with J gene TRBJ1-2; 7 positions agree with TRBD1. The CDR3 totals 15 residues. Trimming removed 4 bases from V and 7 bases from J; junction bases left unmatched: 12. Germline CDR1 and CDR2: MNHEY and SMNVEV (reference sequence). CDR3 DNA: TGTGCCAGCAGTTCCCCGAACAGGGGAGTTGGTGGCTACACCTTC. Protein: CASSSPNRGVGGYTF.

The chain links TRBV5-1 to TRBJ2-7; TRBD1 agrees at 9 bases. CDR1 SGHRS and CDR2 YFSETQ come from the germline V gene. J was trimmed by 1 base and V by 7 bases; bases with no gene match: 12. CDR3 size: 16 residues. The CDR3 sequence is CASLLLPGTGSYEQYF. The CDR3 DNA sequence: TGCGCCAGCCTACTACTCCCCGGGACAGGGTCCTACGAGCAGTACTTC.

The V and J genes are TRBV6-6 and TRBJ1-2, with a weak D call TRBD1 (6 bases). V lost 7 bases and J lost 0, with 12 bases in between. Germline CDR1 reads MNHNY; CDR2 reads SVGAGI (reference sequence). The CDR3 loop spans 14 amino acids. Written as DNA, the CDR3 is TGTGCCAGCAACACAGGGCTCACTAACTATGGCTACACCTTC. Its translation: CASNTGLTNYGYTF.

The J gene is TRBJ2-3, the V gene TRBV5-1; tentatively, D is TRBD2 (5 bases). V shed 0 bases and J shed 4 bases, with 9 bases lying between them. CDR1 and CDR2 (germline): SGHRS, YFSETQ. The length of the CDR3 is 14 residues. The CDR3 bases are TGCGCCAGCAGCTTGGATAGCGTCGCAGATACGCAGTATTTT. Translated: CASSLDSVADTQYF.

J is TRBJ2-5 and V is TRBV6-6; 9 bases fit TRBD1. Germline lookup yields CDR1 MNHNY and CDR2 SVGAGI (reference sequence). The CDR3 is made up of 14 amino acids. The V segment lost 7 bases and the J segment 5 bases; nucleotides outside the gene matches: 8. The CDR3 DNA reads as TGTGCCAGCACCCGGACAGGGGCGGGGGAGACCCAGTACTTC. This translates into CASTRTGAGETQYF.

The rearrangement links TRBV2 to TRBJ1-2; D is possibly TRBD1 (6 bases). With 2 bases removed from V and 4 bases from J, the gap between germline ends came to 14 bases. Per germline, CDR1 SNHLY and CDR2 FYNNEI. The CDR3 spans 15 residues. The CDR3 region is CASSERQGGGYGYTF. The CDR3 DNA reads TGTGCCAGCAGTGAACGGCAAGGGGGAGGCTATGGCTACACCTTC.

The V and J genes are TRBV7-2 and TRBJ2-6; D possibly uses TRBD1 or TRBD2 (5 bases each). CDR1 and CDR2 (germline): SGHTA, FQGNSA. The germline V and J ends were trimmed by 1 base and 1 base, with 11 bases remaining between them. CDR3 size: 17 residues. DNA for the CDR3: TGTGCCAGCAGCTTAGAGAGGGGAAGATCTGGGGCCAACGTCCTGACTTTC. This translates into CASSLERGRSGANVLTF.

About this clone itself: Other DNA sequences from this sample encode an identical CDR3 as well. This sequence joins TRBV5-4 and TRBJ2-7; no reliable D call. Germline V gives CDR1 SGHNT, CDR2 YYREEE (reference sequence). The CDR3 consists of 13 residues. Trimming took off 0 bases at V and 1 base at J, with 5 bases between the two ends. As DNA, the CDR3 is TGTGCCAGCAGCTTGGGCAGGTCCTACGAGCAGTACTTC. Protein sequence: CASSLGRSYEQYF.

This clone was seen only once. This chain connects TRBV5-1 to TRBJ2-7; either TRBD1 or TRBD2 may supply D (6 bases each). The ends were cut back, 4 bases at V and 6 bases at J, with 17 bases in the middle. Germline V gene lookup returns CDR1 SGHRS and CDR2 YFSETQ. The CDR3 is 14 amino acids. DNA of the CDR3: TGCGCCAGCAGCCTGGGCTCGGGGGCTGGCGAGCAGTACTTC. As protein: CASSLGSGAGEQYF.

This clone has just one count. This rearrangement joins TRBV7-9 to TRBJ1-6; perhaps TRBD1 as D (6 bases). The V gene's germline CDR1 is SEHNR and CDR2 FQNEAQ (reference sequence). The CDR3 is made up of 18 amino acids. V dropped 5 bases and J dropped 7 bases, with 24 bases sitting between them. This chain's CDR3 is CASSRIRVRDTLNSPLHF. The CDR3 nucleotides are TGTGCCAGCAGCCGAATTAGAGTCAGGGACACCTTGAATTCACCCCTCCACTTT.

This clone was observed a single time. The chain employs TRBV10-3 and TRBJ1-4; D ambiguous. The CDR3 consists of 15 residues. Germline values: CDR1 ENHRY, CDR2 SYGVKD. Trimming removed 4 bases from V and 0 bases from J, with 9 bases in between. DNA for the CDR3: TGTGCCATCAGTGTGGGCTCAACAACTAATGAAAAACTGTTTTTT. This codes for CAISVGSTTNEKLFF.

This clone was counted ten times or more. This sequence joins TRBV5-4 and TRBJ2-2; D gene uncertain. CDR3 length: 15 residues. Germline-derived CDR1 and CDR2 are SGHNT and YYREEE (reference sequence). V gave up 1 base and J gave up 8 bases, with 15 bases separating them. The CDR3 nucleotides read TGTGCCAGCAGCTTGTCCCAGAAGGGTCTAGGGGAGCTGTTTTTT. This sequence encodes CASSLSQKGLGELFF. Full variable domain (outside the CDR3, taken from reference TRBV5-4 and TRBJ2-2): ETGVTQSPTHLIKTRGQQVTLRCSSQSGHNTVSWYQQALGQGPQFIFQYYREEENGRGNFPPRFSGLQFPNYSSELNVNALELDDSALYLCASSLSQKGLGELFFGEGSRLTVL.

This chain joins TRBV6-1 and TRBJ2-6; no reliable D call. V lost 8 bases to trimming and J lost 2 bases, with 7 bases between them. The germline CDR1 and CDR2 sequences are MNHNS and SASEGT. This CDR3 is 13 amino acids long. DNA of the CDR3: TGTGCCAGCCGGTGGACTGGGGCCAACGTCCTGACTTTC. Encoded protein: CASRWTGANVLTF.

This clone came up once. J is TRBJ1-1 and V is TRBV19, with a possible D match to TRBD1 (5 bases). V was shortened by 5 bases and J by 2 bases, with 12 bases between the two germline ends. The germline V gene encodes CDR1 LNHDA and CDR2 SQIVND (reference sequence). CDR3 length: 14 amino acids. The CDR3 protein is CASSETGGNTEAFF. The CDR3 bases are TGTGCCAGTAGTGAGACGGGGGGAAACACTGAAGCTTTCTTT.

This clone was seen a handful of times. The CDR3 spells CASSQDGAGANVLTF. The CDR3, as DNA: TGCGCCAGCAGCCAAGATGGGGCTGGGGCCAACGTCCTGACTTTC. This chain uses TRBV4-1 with TRBJ2-6; D is undetermined. The CDR3 runs to 15 residues. Germline loops: CDR1 MGHRA, CDR2 YSYEKL. V was trimmed by 0 bases and J by 2 bases, leaving 5 bases between them.

The rearrangement joins TRBV5-5 to TRBJ2-6; D gene unclear. CDR1 is SGHKS, CDR2 YYEKEE, per germline (reference sequence). Trimming left V 1 base short and J 0 bases short, with 8 bases between. The CDR3 has 16 amino acids. The CDR3 is CASSLFIPSGANVLTF. CDR3 nucleotide sequence: TGTGCCAGCAGCTTGTTTATCCCCTCTGGGGCCAACGTCCTGACTTTC.

This chain uses TRBV9 with TRBJ1-5; a weak D match, TRBD1 (6 bases). CDR1 SGDLS and CDR2 YYNGEE come from the germline V gene. The CDR3 sequence is 13 residues long. The V and J ends lost 2 bases and 6 bases respectively, with 9 bases between them. The CDR3, as DNA: TGTGCCAGCAGCGTCCAGGGGACTCAGCCCCAGCATTTT. This codes for CASSVQGTQPQHF. Variable domain in full (rest from reference TRBV9 and TRBJ1-5): DSGVTQTPKHLITATGQRVTLRCSPRSGDLSVYWYQQSLDQGLQFLIQYYNGEERAKGNILERFSAQQFPDLHSELNLSSLELGDSALYFCASSVQGTQPQHFGDGTRLSIL.